These 18 T cell receptor beta chains were all obtained from the same sample, sequenced in a study of neurological immune-mediated disorders. One entry per CDR3 protein results from TCRdb running MiXCR on the 5' RACE reads. The sample has 55,000 to 85,000 distinct CDR3 sequences; about 3% are singletons. Sequenced input: PBMCs. These receptor sequences come from a woman aged 45-65 years with multiple sclerosis.

This clonotype was detected many times. The chain employs TRBV3-1 and TRBJ2-3; D may be TRBD1 (5 bases). V gave up 5 bases and J gave up 3 bases, with 15 bases separating them. Looked up from germline, CDR1 is LGHDT and CDR2 is YNNKEL (reference sequence). The CDR3 is 15 residues long. The CDR3 protein is CASSKFQGSTDTQYF. CDR3 bases: TGTGCCAGCAGCAAATTTCAGGGATCGACAGATACGCAGTATTTT.

In its sample, this clonotype was seen many times. The J gene is TRBJ2-1, the V gene TRBV5-5; TRBD1 matches 7 bases. The CDR3 consists of 14 residues. Trimming took 4 bases from V and 6 from J; bases not matched to a gene: 7. Germline values: CDR1 SGHKS, CDR2 YYEKEE (reference sequence). The CDR3 here is CASSLTYRGNEQFF. DNA for the CDR3: TGTGCCAGCAGCCTTACCTACAGGGGCAATGAGCAGTTCTTC. The full variable domain, with the rest looked up from reference TRBV5-5 and TRBJ2-1, is DAGVTQSPTHLIKTRGQQVTLRCSPISGHKSVSWYQQVLGQGPQFIFQYYEKEERGRGNFPDRFSARQFPNYSSELNVNALLLGDSALYLCASSLTYRGNEQFFGPGTRLTVL.

For this clonotype: The junction differs from germline at one of its ends, possibly a read error. V and J are TRBV20-1 and TRBJ1-6, with unresolved D. CDR3 size: 14 residues. CDR1 is DFQATT, CDR2 SNEGSKA, per germline (reference sequence). CDR3 residues: CSASSGRRDSTLNF. DNA for the CDR3: TGCAGTGCTAGTAGCGGACGGAGGGATTCAACCCTCAACTTT.

Ten or more counts support this clonotype. This chain connects TRBV20-1 to TRBJ2-3; the match to TRBD1 covers 10 bases. This CDR3 spans 16 amino acids. Germline V CDR1 and CDR2: DFQATT, SNEGSKA (reference sequence). V gave up 3 bases and J gave up 0 bases; unmatched junction bases: 6. As DNA, the CDR3 is TGCAGTGCTAGGGCCCTGGGACAGGGGAGCACAGATACGCAGTATTTT. This translates into CSARALGQGSTDTQYF.

The sample holds a few counts of this clonotype. The V and J genes are TRBV28 and TRBJ2-3, with 8 bases that match TRBD2. The germline V gene encodes CDR1 MDHEN and CDR2 SYDVKM. With V trimmed by 6 bases and J by 5 bases, 4 bases remained unmatched. This CDR3 has 13 amino acids. The CDR3 spells CASRGTSLDTQYF. In DNA, the CDR3 is TGTGCCAGCAGAGGGACTAGTCTAGATACGCAGTATTTT.

This clonotype was counted ten times or more. This rearrangement joins TRBV5-1 to TRBJ1-1; no definite D call. This CDR3 contains 13 residues. Germline CDR1 is SGHRS and CDR2 is YFSETQ. V was pared by 4 bases and J by 1 base, with 8 bases between. The CDR3, as DNA: TGCGCCAGCAGCCCCATGGGGAACACTGAAGCTTTCTTT. This sequence encodes CASSPMGNTEAFF. Full variable domain (missing parts from reference TRBV5-1 and TRBJ1-1): KAGVTQTPRYLIKTRGQQVTLSCSPISGHRSVSWYQQTPGQGLQFLFEYFSETQRNKGNFPGRFSGRQFSNSRSEMNVSTLELGDSALYLCASSPMGNTEAFFGQGTRLTVV.

This clonotype was detected many times. CDR3 region: CAISEAGQASTDTQYF. DNA of the CDR3: TGTGCCATCAGTGAAGCTGGCCAGGCCTCCACAGATACGCAGTATTTT. The chain recombines TRBV10-3 with TRBJ2-3; D unresolved. The germline V gene has CDR1 ENHRY and CDR2 SYGVKD. The CDR3 runs to 16 residues. The V end lost 3 bases, the J end lost 2 bases, and 15 bases lay between the germline ends.

Note on this clonotype: At one of its ends the junction is not consistent with the germline gene, which may arise from a read error. The CDR3 here is CASSLVGQADKQYF. For the CDR3, the DNA is TGTGCCAGCAGCTTGGTGGGCCAGGCAGATAAGCAGTATTTT. The chain carries TRBV7-2 and TRBJ2-3; D is ambiguous. The CDR3 contains 14 residues. CDR1 SGHTA and CDR2 FQGNSA come from the germline V gene.

This clonotype was seen repeatedly, ten times or more. V is TRBV11-2 and J is TRBJ1-6; 8 bases are shared with TRBD1. Germline CDR1 and CDR2: SGHAT and FQNNGV. There are 15 residues in the CDR3. Trimming at V came to 1 base and at J to 7 bases, leaving 3 bases not matched to a gene. Written as DNA, the CDR3 is TGTGCCAGCAGCTTAGGGACAGGGCAAAATTCACCCCTCCACTTT. Encoded protein: CASSLGTGQNSPLHF.

In this sample, this clonotype turned up many times. V and J are TRBV11-3 and TRBJ1-1, with 8 bases fitting TRBD1. Germline assignment: CDR1 SGHNT and CDR2 YENEEA. The J segment lost 4 bases and the V segment lost 5 bases, leaving 9 bases of the junction unmatched. The CDR3 is 15 residues long. DNA of the CDR3: TGTGCCAGCAGCCCCCGGACAGGGTCGGTCACTGAAGCTTTCTTT. Translated, it gives CASSPRTGSVTEAFF.

This clonotype has ten or more counts. The V gene is TRBV6-2 or TRBV6-3, the J gene TRBJ1-1; possible D gene TRBD1, 5 bases. V lost 4 bases and J 11 bases, leaving 20 bases between the germline ends. Germline V CDR1 and CDR2: MNHEY, SVGEGT. The CDR3 consists of 14 residues. CDR3 loop: CASSSTRVPGRAFF. The DNA for the CDR3 is TGTGCCAGCAGTTCGACCAGGGTCCCCGGACGGGCTTTCTTT.

This clonotype has ten or more counts. This rearrangement joins TRBV5-1 to TRBJ2-3; perhaps D is TRBD1 or TRBD2 (5 bases each). This CDR3 spans 16 amino acids. CDR1 and CDR2 (germline): SGHRS, YFSETQ. V was trimmed by 0 bases and J by 1 base, leaving 12 bases between them. CDR3 nucleotide sequence: TGCGCCAGCAGCTTGGTTTACGGGACGGGCACAGATACGCAGTATTTT. Translated: CASSLVYGTGTDTQYF.

This clonotype was detected ten times or more. The gene calls are TRBV7-2 and TRBJ1-4, with D possibly matching TRBD1 (5 bases). The V end was cut by 1 base, the J end by 4 bases, with 13 bases between. Germline V gene data show CDR1 as SGHTA and CDR2 as FQGNSA. The length of the CDR3 is 16 residues. Written as DNA, the CDR3 is TGTGCCAGCAGCTTAGATCCAGGGCCGCTTAATGAAAAACTGTTTTTT. It codes for CASSLDPGPLNEKLFF. Variable domain in full (rest from reference TRBV7-2 and TRBJ1-4): GAGVSQSPSNKVTEKGKDVELRCDPISGHTALYWYRQSLGQGLEFLIYFQGNSAPDKSGLPSDRFSAERTGGSVSTLTIQRTQQEDSAVYLCASSLDPGPLNEKLFFGSGTQLSVL.

This clonotype showed up many times. The V call is TRBV3-1, the J call TRBJ2-3; tentatively, D is TRBD1 (6 bases). The V and J ends lost 1 base and 3 bases respectively, with 11 bases between them. The germline V gene has CDR1 LGHDT and CDR2 YNNKEL (reference sequence). The CDR3 runs 15 residues. The DNA of the CDR3 is TGTGCCAGCAGCCAAGGGGGCAGGGGTACAGATACGCAGTATTTT. Translating gives CASSQGGRGTDTQYF.

This clonotype has at least ten counts. CDR3 in DNA: TGTGCCACCTCAACCAGGAAAGACGGAGAGACCCAGTACTTC. Translating it yields CATSTRKDGETQYF. J is TRBJ2-5 and V is TRBV27; D uncertain. The CDR3 covers 14 residues. CDR1 is MNHEY, CDR2 SMNVEV, per germline (reference sequence). V lost 10 bases and J lost 4, with 19 bases in between.

The table lists this clonotype with many counts. The V gene is TRBV20-1, the J gene TRBJ2-2, with TRBD2 matching over 7 bases. CDR1 and CDR2 from the germline V gene are DFQATT and SNEGSKA (reference sequence). V shed 4 bases and J 0 bases; nucleotides not matched to a gene: 5. This CDR3 region has 15 residues. The CDR3 bases are TGCAGTGCTACATCCGGGGGGTCGAACACCGGGGAGCTGTTTTTT. As protein: CSATSGGSNTGELFF.

This clonotype was observed at least ten times. The genes are TRBV15 and TRBJ1-3, with unresolved D. Trimming took off 0 bases at V and 5 bases at J, with 2 bases between the two ends. The CDR3 covers 12 residues. Germline V gives CDR1 LNHNV, CDR2 YYDKDF (reference sequence). CDR3 amino acids: CATSRDRNTIYF. The CDR3 DNA reads TGTGCCACCAGCAGAGACCGAAACACCATATATTTT.

This clonotype appeared many times. V is TRBV4-2 and J is TRBJ2-3; TRBD2 matches at 9 bases. The V segment lost 4 bases and the J segment 2 bases; nucleotides outside the gene matches: 7. Germline-derived CDR1 and CDR2 are LGHNA and YNFKEQ. The CDR3 covers 16 residues. This chain's CDR3 is CASSLDQRGVTDTQYF. CDR3 nucleotide sequence: TGTGCCAGCAGCCTCGACCAGCGGGGGGTCACAGATACGCAGTATTTT.